This T cell receptor (beta chain) originates from a study of control samples from healthy donors and cancer patients. Germline V lookup: CDR1 MNHEY, CDR2 SVGEGT. The V and J ends lost 2 bases and 7 bases respectively, with 9 bases between them. This CDR3 contains 13 residues. Method: immunoSEQ multiplex PCR; TCRdb's copy keeps in-frame clones and lacks some. Here the sample spans some 120,000 clones, around nine tenths being singletons. The chain recombines TRBV6-2 or TRBV6-3 with TRBJ2-1; D is perhaps TRBD1 (6 bases). This sequence was found in a woman between 70 and 85 years old in good health. Sequences were obtained from blood. The CDR3 bases are TGTGCCAGCAGTTACATTCAGGGGAATGAGCAGTTCTTC. Encoded protein: CASSYIQGNEQFF.